Each of the 30 T cell receptor beta chains below was sequenced from the same sample in a study of T-cell reconstitution after alpha-beta-depleted transplantation in children. Researchers prepared the TCRbeta library using unique molecular identifiers, the study reports. A single record per CDR3 protein comes from TCRdb applying MiXCR to the PCR reads. The repertoire holds about 980,000 distinct CDR3 sequences, with about 30% as singletons. The specimen comprised PBMCs, mostly from graft donor cells, sampled 360 days after TCRalphabeta/CD19-depleted stem cell transplant. The receptors derive from a boy younger than two who had a stem cell transplant for SCID, so the T cells may come from the graft donor.

The chain employs TRBV28 and TRBJ1-6; a weak D match, TRBD1 (6 bases). V lost 4 bases to trimming and J lost 9 bases, with 13 bases between them. The CDR3 is 14 amino acids. Looked up from germline, CDR1 is MDHEN and CDR2 is SYDVKM. As DNA, the CDR3 is TGTGCCAGCAGTTATGGACAGTTGTTTTCACCCCTCCACTTT. Amino acids: CASSYGQLFSPLHF. Drawing the rest from reference TRBV28 and TRBJ1-6, the complete variable domain is DVKVTQSSRYLVKRTGEKVFLECVQDMDHENMFWYRQDPGLGLRLIYFSYDVKMKEKGDIPEGYSVSREKKERFSLILESASTNQTSMYLCASSYGQLFSPLHFGNGTRLTVT.

V is TRBV12-3 or TRBV12-4 and J is TRBJ2-7; no clear D gene. The CDR3 sequence is 13 residues long. The V and J ends lost 4 bases and 3 bases respectively, with 10 bases between them. The CDR3 DNA reads TGTGCCAGCAGTTCTGGCTCTTTCTACGAGCAGTACTTC. Protein: CASSSGSFYEQYF.

In this sample, this clonotype turned up many times. CDR3 DNA: TGCAGCGTTGGTCTGGGAGGCGAGCAGTACTTC. Encoded protein: CSVGLGGEQYF. The chain employs TRBV29-1 and TRBJ2-7; tentatively, D is TRBD2 (6 bases). The V end was cut by 4 bases, the J end by 6 bases, with 10 bases between. The CDR3 is made up of 11 amino acids. The germline CDR1 and CDR2 sequences are SQVTM and ANQGSEA.

The J gene is TRBJ2-3, the V gene TRBV5-1; D perhaps matches TRBD2 (5 bases). The CDR3 contains 13 residues. The germline V gene has CDR1 SGHRS and CDR2 YFSETQ. V was clipped by 6 bases and J by 6 bases, with 14 bases between them. CDR3 amino acids: CASTRTDGDTQYF. CDR3 nucleotides: TGCGCCAGCACCCGGACTGATGGGGATACGCAGTATTTT. Looking up the rest from reference TRBV5-1 and TRBJ2-3 gives the full variable domain: KAGVTQTPRYLIKTRGQQVTLSCSPISGHRSVSWYQQTPGQGLQFLFEYFSETQRNKGNFPGRFSGRQFSNSRSEMNVSTLELGDSALYLCASTRTDGDTQYFGPGTRLTVL.

This chain joins TRBV18 and TRBJ1-5, with 9 bases fitting TRBD1. This CDR3 has 15 amino acids. Germline-derived CDR1 and CDR2 are KGHSH and LQKENI. V shed 2 bases and J 5 bases; nucleotides not matched to a gene: 4. CDR3 protein: CASSPLGQGDQPQHF. Here the CDR3 DNA reads TGTGCCAGCTCACCATTGGGACAGGGTGATCAGCCCCAGCATTTT.

The V and J genes are TRBV24-1 and TRBJ1-1; TRBD1 matches at 7 bases. CDR3 length: 11 residues. The junction had 2 bases not matched to a gene; V was cut back by 5 bases and J by 9 bases. Germline CDR1 and CDR2: KGHDR and SFDVKD. The CDR3 coding sequence is TGTGCCACCAGTGCGACAGGGCAAGCTTTCTTT. Amino acids: CATSATGQAFF.

This chain connects TRBV4-1 to TRBJ2-1, with TRBD2 matching over 9 bases. CDR1 and CDR2 from the germline V gene are MGHRA and YSYEKL. The CDR3 is 20 amino acids. The J segment lost 7 bases and the V segment lost 0 bases, leaving 19 bases of the junction unmatched. Here the CDR3 reads CASSQDTDSGGPRRWNEQFF. CDR3 DNA: TGCGCCAGCAGCCAAGATACCGACAGCGGGGGGCCTCGCAGGTGGAATGAGCAGTTCTTC.

This sequence joins TRBV3-1 and TRBJ2-1; D remains unclear. This CDR3 has 13 residues. Germline CDR1 reads LGHDT; CDR2 reads YNNKEL (reference sequence). Trimming took off 0 bases at V and 6 bases at J, with 6 bases between the two ends. The CDR3 DNA reads TGTGCCAGCAGCCAAGATAGTCCCAATGAGCAGTTCTTC. Translation gives CASSQDSPNEQFF.

In this sample, this clonotype turned up a few times. The V gene is TRBV5-1, the J gene TRBJ1-1; tentative D call: TRBD1 (5 bases). V lost 4 bases and J 4 bases, leaving 17 bases between the germline ends. CDR3 length: 15 amino acids. Germline lookup yields CDR1 SGHRS and CDR2 YFSETQ. In DNA form, the CDR3 reads TGCGCCAGCAGCGCGGATACAGGTCGGGGCACTGAAGCTTTCTTT. Protein product: CASSADTGRGTEAFF.

As regards this clonotype: One junction end disagrees with the germline gene, perhaps due to a read error. This sequence joins TRBV5-1 and TRBJ2-3; the D call may be TRBD1 or TRBD2 (5 bases each). Germline CDR1 reads SGHRS; CDR2 reads YFSETQ. The CDR3 has 13 amino acids. The CDR3 region has the DNA TGTGCCAGCAGCTTAGCGAGGGGAGATACGCAGTATTTT. Translation gives CASSLARGDTQYF.

This clonotype occurred a few times. The V gene is TRBV5-5, the J gene TRBJ2-7; 8 bases are shared with TRBD1. The CDR3 extends over 15 amino acids. Germline V gives CDR1 SGHKS, CDR2 YYEKEE (reference sequence). The ends lost 3 bases at V and 5 bases at J; junction bases unmatched: 10. CDR3 sequence reads: CASSYGQGYGNEQYF. The CDR3 coding sequence is TGTGCCAGCAGCTACGGACAGGGATATGGTAACGAGCAGTACTTC.

The V gene is TRBV6-1, the J gene TRBJ2-7; D gene ambiguous. CDR1 MNHNS and CDR2 SASEGT come from the germline V gene. V gave up 1 base and J gave up 5 bases, with 3 bases separating them. The CDR3 has 11 residues. The CDR3 loop reads CASSEGNEQYF. The CDR3 DNA reads TGTGCCAGCAGTGAAGGCAACGAGCAGTACTTC.

The V gene is TRBV12-3 or TRBV12-4, the J gene TRBJ2-6, with D possibly TRBD1 on 5 matching bases. Trimming removed 6 bases from V and 11 bases from J, with 14 bases in between. CDR3 size: 13 residues. The DNA for the CDR3 is TGTGCCAGCAGGCTGACAGTAGCTGACGTCCTGACTTTC. As protein: CASRLTVADVLTF.

This clonotype was observed a handful of times. The chain uses TRBV20-1 and TRBJ1-4; D call uncertain. This CDR3 region has 13 residues. The V gene's germline CDR1 is DFQATT and CDR2 SNEGSKA (reference sequence). Deletions cut 1 base from V and 4 bases from J, with 7 bases between. This CDR3 reads CSARATFNEKLFF. The CDR3 bases are TGCAGTGCTAGAGCCACCTTTAATGAAAAACTGTTTTTT.

The chain joins TRBV7-3 to TRBJ1-1; perhaps TRBD1 as D (5 bases). This CDR3 spans 15 amino acids. Germline V gives CDR1 SGHTA, CDR2 FQGTGA. The V and J ends lost 0 bases and 1 base respectively, with 9 bases between them. CDR3 residues: CASSLTWTPNTEAFF. Written as DNA, the CDR3 is TGTGCCAGCAGCTTAACTTGGACACCGAACACTGAAGCTTTCTTT.

A few counts support this clonotype. The rearrangement joins TRBV20-1 to TRBJ2-1; D not certain. The CDR3 is made up of 15 amino acids. CDR1 is DFQATT and CDR2 is SNEGSKA in the germline V gene (reference sequence). V was cut by 0 bases and J by 2 bases, with 11 bases left in between. The CDR3 region is CSAREAGRTYNEQFF. CDR3 in DNA: TGCAGTGCTAGAGAGGCAGGCAGAACCTACAATGAGCAGTTCTTC.

This clonotype came up a few times. The rearrangement joins TRBV2 to TRBJ2-5; 12 positions agree with TRBD2. The CDR3 totals 13 residues. Unmatched junction bases numbered 4, after V lost 10 bases and J lost 4 bases. Per the germline V gene, CDR1 is SNHLY and CDR2 is FYNNEI. The CDR3 region has the DNA TGTGCCACAGAACTAGCGGGAGGAGAGACCCAGTACTTC. Residues: CATELAGGETQYF.

The chain couples TRBV5-1 to TRBJ2-1; D gene uncertain. Looked up from germline, CDR1 is SGHRS and CDR2 is YFSETQ. Trimming took off 4 bases at V and 6 bases at J, with 11 bases between the two ends. The CDR3 contains 13 residues. The CDR3 sequence is CASSPPGTNEQFF. The DNA of the CDR3 is TGCGCCAGCAGCCCCCCCGGTACCAATGAGCAGTTCTTC.

This clonotype was observed many times. The gene calls are TRBV13 and TRBJ2-1; D gene uncertain. Trimming took off 1 base at V and 3 bases at J, with 4 bases between the two ends. CDR3 length: 13 amino acids. The germline V gene has CDR1 PRHDT and CDR2 FYEKMQ (reference sequence). The CDR3 spells CASSLDLYNEQFF. In nucleotides, the CDR3 is TGTGCCAGCAGCTTAGATCTCTACAATGAGCAGTTCTTC.

The V call is TRBV5-1, the J call TRBJ2-3; 7 bases match TRBD2. Germline CDR1 reads SGHRS; CDR2 reads YFSETQ. The CDR3 length is 17 residues. The V and J ends lost 3 bases and 4 bases, in that order; junction bases with no gene match: 14. Here the CDR3 DNA reads TGCGCCAGCAGCTGGGACTACGTCAGGGTCGGGGCAGATACGCAGTATTTT. Its translation is CASSWDYVRVGADTQYF.

This sequence joins TRBV6-1 and TRBJ2-1; D remains unclear. This CDR3 is 15 amino acids long. CDR1 is MNHNS, CDR2 SASEGT, per germline. V was pared by 4 bases and J by 0 bases, with 10 bases between. For the CDR3, the DNA is TGTGCCAGCAGTGGCAGGTCTAGCTCCTACAATGAGCAGTTCTTC. Its translation: CASSGRSSSYNEQFF.

CDR3 sequence: CASSLAVAYEQYF. CDR3 bases: TGCGCCAGCAGCTTGGCCGTGGCCTACGAGCAGTACTTC. The chain couples TRBV5-1 to TRBJ2-7; D gene unclear. V was clipped by 0 bases and J by 2 bases, with 6 bases between them. The V gene's germline CDR1 is SGHRS and CDR2 YFSETQ. The CDR3 contains 13 residues.

The chain links TRBV19 to TRBJ2-2; TRBD2 agrees at 7 bases. V shed 3 bases, J shed 5 bases, and the junction held 3 bases outside the gene matches. CDR3 length: 14 amino acids. Looked up from germline, CDR1 is LNHDA and CDR2 is SQIVND (reference sequence). The CDR3 nucleotides are TGTGCCAGTAGTATCGAGCGGGGTACCGGGGAGCTGTTTTTT. This encodes CASSIERGTGELFF. Using reference TRBV19 and TRBJ2-2 for the parts outside the CDR3, the full variable domain is DGGITQSPKYLFRKEGQNVTLSCEQNLNHDAMYWYRQDPGQGLRLIYYSQIVNDFQKGDIAEGYSVSREKKESFPLTVTSAQKNPTAFYLCASSIERGTGELFFGEGSRLTVL.

This clonotype has more than one count but fewer than ten. This chain uses TRBV3-1 with TRBJ2-7; 8 bases map to TRBD2. From germline, CDR1 is LGHDT and CDR2 YNNKEL (reference sequence). V lost 3 bases to trimming and J lost 5 bases; unmatched junction nucleotides: 12. CDR3 length equals 16 residues. The CDR3 DNA reads TGTGCCAGCAGCCACGCTAGACTAGCGTGGATCGACGAGCAGTACTTC. This codes for CASSHARLAWIDEQYF.

The CDR3 bases are TGTGCCAGCAGTCCGGCGCTACTAGCGGGGGGAGACGAGCAGTACTTC. The encoded protein is CASSPALLAGGDEQYF. The V and J genes are TRBV2 and TRBJ2-7; 12 nucleotides line up with TRBD2. J gave up 5 bases and V 5 bases, and 10 bases lay outside the gene matches. The CDR3 runs 16 residues. The germline V gene has CDR1 SNHLY and CDR2 FYNNEI. Combining the CDR3 with reference TRBV2 and TRBJ2-7 gives the whole variable domain EPEVTQTPSHQVTQMGQEVILRCVPISNHLYFYWYRQILGQKVEFLVSFYNNEISEKSEIFDDQFSVERPDGSNFTLKIRSTKLEDSAMYFCASSPALLAGGDEQYFGPGTRLTVT.

This clonotype was counted between two and nine times. The chain couples TRBV11-1 to TRBJ2-1; D not resolved. The V gene lost 8 bases and the J gene lost 2 bases, with 13 bases spanning the gap. This CDR3 spans 14 amino acids. From germline, CDR1 is SGHAT and CDR2 FQDESV (reference sequence). The CDR3 DNA is TGTGCCAGCCGCCGTAGGAGTCCCTACAATGAGCAGTTCTTC. Residues: CASRRRSPYNEQFF.

The chain carries TRBV28 and TRBJ2-5, with D tentatively TRBD1 (5 bases). The CDR3 is made up of 14 amino acids. V was cut by 8 bases and J by 2 bases, with 15 bases left in between. Germline V CDR1 and CDR2: MDHEN, SYDVKM. The CDR3 nucleotides are TGTGCCAGCCCCGGACACATCAAACAAGAGACCCAGTACTTC. Its translation: CASPGHIKQETQYF.

The chain uses TRBV2 and TRBJ1-2; D possibly corresponds to TRBD1 (5 bases). The CDR3 has 13 amino acids. V was trimmed by 4 bases and J by 4 bases, leaving 10 bases between them. The germline gives CDR1 SNHLY, CDR2 FYNNEI. The CDR3 sequence is CASSVARGYGYTF. CDR3 bases: TGTGCCAGCAGTGTCGCGAGGGGCTATGGCTACACCTTC.

The chain employs TRBV28 and TRBJ2-5; possibly TRBD2 for D (6 bases). The CDR3 extends over 15 amino acids. Trimming took off 5 bases at V and 0 bases at J, with 13 bases between the two ends. The V gene's germline CDR1 is MDHEN and CDR2 SYDVKM. CDR3 in DNA: TGTGCCAGCAGTCGGGGGTATTGGGACCAAGAGACCCAGTACTTC. It specifies CASSRGYWDQETQYF.

This sequence joins TRBV5-1 and TRBJ2-5; tentatively, D is TRBD2 (5 bases). The CDR3 extends over 16 amino acids. In germline, CDR1 is SGHRS, CDR2 YFSETQ. V was shortened by 0 bases and J by 2 bases, with 14 bases between the two germline ends. DNA for the CDR3: TGCGCCAGCAGCTTGGTCAACGGGGTTCGACAAGAGACCCAGTACTTC. The encoded protein is CASSLVNGVRQETQYF.